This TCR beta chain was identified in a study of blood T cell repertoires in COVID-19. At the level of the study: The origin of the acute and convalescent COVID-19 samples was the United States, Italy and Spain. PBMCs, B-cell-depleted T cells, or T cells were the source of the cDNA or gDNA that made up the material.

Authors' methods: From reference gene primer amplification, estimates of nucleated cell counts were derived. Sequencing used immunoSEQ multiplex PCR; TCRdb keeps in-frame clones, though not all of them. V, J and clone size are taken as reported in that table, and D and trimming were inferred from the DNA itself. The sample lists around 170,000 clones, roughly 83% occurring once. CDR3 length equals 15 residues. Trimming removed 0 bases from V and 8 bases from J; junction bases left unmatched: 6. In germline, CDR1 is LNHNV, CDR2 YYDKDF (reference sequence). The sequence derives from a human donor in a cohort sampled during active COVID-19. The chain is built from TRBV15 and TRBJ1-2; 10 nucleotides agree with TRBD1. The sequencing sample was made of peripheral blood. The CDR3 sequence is CATSRDPGQGTGYTF. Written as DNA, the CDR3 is TGTGCCACCAGCAGAGACCCGGGACAGGGGACGGGCTACACCTTC.